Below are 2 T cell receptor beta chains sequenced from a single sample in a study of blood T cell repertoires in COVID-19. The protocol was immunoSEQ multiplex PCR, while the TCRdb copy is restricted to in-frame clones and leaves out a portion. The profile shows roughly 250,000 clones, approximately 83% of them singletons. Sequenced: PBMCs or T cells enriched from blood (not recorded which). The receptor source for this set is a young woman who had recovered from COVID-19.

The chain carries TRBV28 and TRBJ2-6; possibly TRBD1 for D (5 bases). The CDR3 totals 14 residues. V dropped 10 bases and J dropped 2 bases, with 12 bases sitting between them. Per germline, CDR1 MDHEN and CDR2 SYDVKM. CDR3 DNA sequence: TGTGCCAACTACAGGCGAACTGGGGCCAACGTCCTGACTTTC. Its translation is CANYRRTGANVLTF.

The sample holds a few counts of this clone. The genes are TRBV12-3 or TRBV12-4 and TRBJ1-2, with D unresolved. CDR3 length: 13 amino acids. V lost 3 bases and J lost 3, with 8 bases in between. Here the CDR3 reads CASSFSRDYGYTF. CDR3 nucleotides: TGTGCCAGCAGTTTCTCCCGGGACTATGGCTACACCTTC.